Below are 17 T cell receptor beta chains sequenced from a single sample in a study of T cells expressing NK-cell markers. TCRdb reprocessed the 5' RACE reads; each CDR3 protein has one entry and no DNA is given. The sample's table shows 300,000 to 450,000 distinct CDR3 sequences. Material for sequencing was blood T cells: a sorted CD56 or NKG2C T cell subset, CD4+ or CD8+ T cells, or bulk PBMC T cells (not recorded which). The receptors originated from a man aged 18-70 years in good health.

The chain is built from TRBV29-1 and TRBJ1-1; TCRdb selects TRBD1, and the lack of DNA leaves this call unchecked. This CDR3 is built from 13 residues. Germline CDR1 SQVTM, CDR2 ANQGSEA. The CDR3 protein is CSVGHSGPGQAFF. Complete variable domain (other parts from reference TRBV29-1 and TRBJ1-1): SAVISQKPSRDICQRGTSLTIQCQVDSQVTMMFWYRQQPGQSLTLIATANQGSEATYESGFVIDKFPISRPNLTFSTLTVSNMSPEDSSIYLCSVGHSGPGQAFFGQGTRLTVV.

The CDR3 loop is CSAISRTGNSPLHF. The rearrangement uses TRBV20-1 and TRBJ1-6; TCRdb's D call of TRBD1 is untestable without DNA. The CDR3 runs 14 residues. Germline values: CDR1 DFQATT, CDR2 SNEGSKA (reference sequence).

V and J are TRBV7-8 and TRBJ1-1; TCRdb lists TRBD1, though no DNA is available to test this call. Germline lookup yields CDR1 SGHVS and CDR2 FQNEAQ. The CDR3 totals 15 residues. CDR3 in amino acids: CASSLAGGQNTEAFF.

J is TRBJ2-2 and V is TRBV5-4; absent DNA, TCRdb's TRBD2 call cannot be checked. CDR3 length: 16 amino acids. CDR1 SGHNT and CDR2 YYREEE come from the germline V gene (reference sequence). The CDR3 loop reads CASSSPSGGNTGELFF. The whole variable domain, filled in from reference TRBV5-4 and TRBJ2-2, reads ETGVTQSPTHLIKTRGQQVTLRCSSQSGHNTVSWYQQALGQGPQFIFQYYREEENGRGNFPPRFSGLQFPNYSSELNVNALELDDSALYLCASSSPSGGNTGELFFGEGSRLTVL.

This rearrangement joins TRBV28 to TRBJ2-3; TCRdb's D call of TRBD1 is untestable without DNA. CDR1 and CDR2 (germline): MDHEN, SYDVKM. This CDR3 has 17 residues. The CDR3 protein is CASSPLMGAGGTDTQYF.

The genes are TRBV7-9 and TRBJ2-7; the TRBD2 assignment by TCRdb is unverifiable without DNA. CDR1 and CDR2 (germline): SEHNR, FQNEAQ (reference sequence). This CDR3 spans 16 amino acids. The CDR3: CASSLVPGGPTYEQYF.

The V gene is TRBV20-1, the J gene TRBJ2-7; TCRdb picks TRBD2, but there is no DNA to check that call. Germline V gene data show CDR1 as DFQATT and CDR2 as SNEGSKA (reference sequence). This CDR3 is 12 amino acids long. The CDR3 reads CSAERTSLEQYF.

This chain joins TRBV7-8 and TRBJ2-2. The germline CDR1 and CDR2 sequences are SGHVS and FQNEAQ. CDR3 size: 16 residues. The CDR3 region is CASSLAVGPNTGELFF.

This chain connects TRBV9 to TRBJ2-3. In germline, CDR1 is SGDLS, CDR2 YYNGEE. This CDR3 comprises 16 residues. The CDR3 spells CASSVDPSSYTDTQYF.

The chain joins TRBV3-1 to TRBJ1-3. Germline values: CDR1 LGHDT, CDR2 YNNKEL (reference sequence). This CDR3 has 14 residues. CDR3 residues: CASRIQGTGNTIYF.

The chain joins TRBV11-2 to TRBJ2-5; TCRdb calls TRBD2, which cannot be checked without DNA. The CDR3 covers 18 residues. The germline gives CDR1 SGHAT, CDR2 FQNNGV. The CDR3 loop reads CASSLPLGSGGALETQYF. The variable domain in full, completed from reference TRBV11-2 and TRBJ2-5, reads EAGVAQSPRYKIIEKRQSVAFWCNPISGHATLYWYQQILGQGPKLLIQFQNNGVVDDSQLPKDRFSAERLKGVDSTLKIQPAKLEDSAVYLCASSLPLGSGGALETQYFGPGTRLLVL.

The chain links TRBV12-3 or TRBV12-4 to TRBJ2-2; TCRdb gives TRBD1 as the D gene, but with no DNA this cannot be confirmed. The length of the CDR3 is 15 residues. CDR3 region: CASSPVSGVGELFFF.

J is TRBJ1-2 and V is TRBV2; the TCRdb D gene call, TRBD1, has no DNA to confirm it. Germline V lookup: CDR1 SNHLY, CDR2 FYNNEI. The CDR3 is 16 residues long. CDR3: CASMGTGAKWSYGYTF. Complete variable domain (other parts from reference TRBV2 and TRBJ1-2): EPEVTQTPSHQVTQMGQEVILRCVPISNHLYFYWYRQILGQKVEFLVSFYNNEISEKSEIFDDQFSVERPDGSNFTLKIRSTKLEDSAMYFCASMGTGAKWSYGYTFGSGTRLTVV.

The chain recombines TRBV19 with TRBJ2-1; TCRdb returns TRBD1, unconfirmable since there is no DNA. CDR1 and CDR2 from the germline V gene are LNHDA and SQIVND (reference sequence). This CDR3 has 14 residues. The CDR3 here is CASSLTGTTNEQFF.

The chain joins TRBV5-1 to TRBJ1-6; TCRdb's D gene call, TRBD1, goes unchecked for lack of DNA. The CDR3 has 13 amino acids. Germline loops: CDR1 SGHRS, CDR2 YFSETQ. CDR3: CASSRDSNSPLHF. Together with reference TRBV5-1 and TRBJ1-6, the CDR3 gives the full variable domain: KAGVTQTPRYLIKTRGQQVTLSCSPISGHRSVSWYQQTPGQGLQFLFEYFSETQRNKGNFPGRFSGRQFSNSRSEMNVSTLELGDSALYLCASSRDSNSPLHFGNGTRLTVT.

The chain links TRBV12-3 or TRBV12-4 to TRBJ2-3; there is no DNA to check the TCRdb D call of TRBD1. This CDR3 has 18 amino acids. The CDR3 spells CASSLSQALSPHTDTQYF.

This rearrangement joins TRBV7-9 to TRBJ2-4; TCRdb picks TRBD1, but there is no DNA to check that call. The CDR3 runs 15 residues. Germline-derived CDR1 and CDR2 are SEHNR and FQNEAQ (reference sequence). CDR3 sequence reads: CASKPFPLAKNIQYF.